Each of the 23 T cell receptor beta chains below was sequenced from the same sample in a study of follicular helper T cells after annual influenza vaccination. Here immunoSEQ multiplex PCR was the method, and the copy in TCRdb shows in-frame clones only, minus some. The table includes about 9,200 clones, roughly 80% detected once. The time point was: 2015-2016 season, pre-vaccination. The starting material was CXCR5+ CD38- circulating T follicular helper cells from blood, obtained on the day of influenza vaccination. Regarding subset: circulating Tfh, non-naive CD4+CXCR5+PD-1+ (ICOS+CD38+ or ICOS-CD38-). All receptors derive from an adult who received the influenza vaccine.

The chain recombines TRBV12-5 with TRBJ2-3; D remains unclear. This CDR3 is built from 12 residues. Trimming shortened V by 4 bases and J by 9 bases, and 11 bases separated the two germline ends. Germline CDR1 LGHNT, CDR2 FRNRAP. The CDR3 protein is CASGSLTGTQYF. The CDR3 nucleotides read TGTGCTAGTGGTTCCCTAACTGGGACGCAGTATTTT.

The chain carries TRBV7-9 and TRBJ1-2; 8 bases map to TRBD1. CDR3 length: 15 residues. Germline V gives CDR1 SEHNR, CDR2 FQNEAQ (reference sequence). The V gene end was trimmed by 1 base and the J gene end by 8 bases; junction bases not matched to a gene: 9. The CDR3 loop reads CASSLEQGENEGYTF. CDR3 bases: TGTGCCAGCAGCTTAGAACAGGGGGAAAACGAGGGCTACACCTTC.

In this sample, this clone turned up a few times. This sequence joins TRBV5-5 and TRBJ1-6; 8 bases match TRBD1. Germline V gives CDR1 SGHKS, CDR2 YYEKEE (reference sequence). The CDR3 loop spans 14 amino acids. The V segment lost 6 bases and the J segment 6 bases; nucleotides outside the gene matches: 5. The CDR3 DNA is TGTGCCAGCACACTACAGGGGGTTAATTCACCCCTCCACTTT. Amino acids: CASTLQGVNSPLHF.

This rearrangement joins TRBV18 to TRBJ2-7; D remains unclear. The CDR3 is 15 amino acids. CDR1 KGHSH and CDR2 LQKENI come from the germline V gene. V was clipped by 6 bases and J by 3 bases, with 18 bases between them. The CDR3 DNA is TGTGCCAGCTCCCAAACCGGGCGGATTAACTACGAGCAGTACTTC. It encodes CASSQTGRINYEQYF. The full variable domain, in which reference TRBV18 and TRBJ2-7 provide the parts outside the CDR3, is NAGVMQNPRHLVRRRGQEARLRCSPMKGHSHVYWYRQLPEEGLKFMVYLQKENIIDESGMPKERFSAEFPKEGPSILRIQQVVRGDSAAYFCASSQTGRINYEQYFGPGTRLTVT.

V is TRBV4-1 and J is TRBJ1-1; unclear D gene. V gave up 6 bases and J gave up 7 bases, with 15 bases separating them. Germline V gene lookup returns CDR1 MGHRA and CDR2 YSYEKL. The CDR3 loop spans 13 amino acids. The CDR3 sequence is CASSRGPLLEAFF. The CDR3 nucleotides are TGCGCCAGCAGTCGAGGTCCACTCCTTGAAGCTTTCTTT.

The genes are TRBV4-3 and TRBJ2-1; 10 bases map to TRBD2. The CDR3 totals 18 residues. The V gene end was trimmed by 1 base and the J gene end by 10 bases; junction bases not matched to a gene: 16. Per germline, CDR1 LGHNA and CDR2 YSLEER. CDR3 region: CASSQAVSGGARAEEQFF. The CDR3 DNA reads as TGCGCCAGCAGCCAAGCGGTCAGCGGGGGGGCGCGAGCGGAAGAGCAGTTCTTC.

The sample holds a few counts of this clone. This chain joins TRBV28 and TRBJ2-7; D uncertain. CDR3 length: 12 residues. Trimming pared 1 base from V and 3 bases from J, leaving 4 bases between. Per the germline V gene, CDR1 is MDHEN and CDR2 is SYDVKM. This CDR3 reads CASSLSRYEQYF. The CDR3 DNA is TGTGCCAGCAGTTTATCGCGCTACGAGCAGTACTTC. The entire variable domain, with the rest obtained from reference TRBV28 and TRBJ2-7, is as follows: DVKVTQSSRYLVKRTGEKVFLECVQDMDHENMFWYRQDPGLGLRLIYFSYDVKMKEKGDIPEGYSVSREKKERFSLILESASTNQTSMYLCASSLSRYEQYFGPGTRLTVT.

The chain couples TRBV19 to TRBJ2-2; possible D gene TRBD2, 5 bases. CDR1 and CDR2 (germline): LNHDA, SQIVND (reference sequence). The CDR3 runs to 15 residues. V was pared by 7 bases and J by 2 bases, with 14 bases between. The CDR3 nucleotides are TGTGCCAGTACTCCAAGGACTTCCAACACCGGGGAGCTGTTTTTT. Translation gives CASTPRTSNTGELFF.

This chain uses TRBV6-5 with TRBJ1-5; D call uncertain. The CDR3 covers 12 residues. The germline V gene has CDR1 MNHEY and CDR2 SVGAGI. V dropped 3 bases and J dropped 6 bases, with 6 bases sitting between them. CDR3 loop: CASSYAGQPQHF. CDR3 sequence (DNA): TGTGCCAGCAGTTATGCGGGTCAGCCCCAGCATTTT.

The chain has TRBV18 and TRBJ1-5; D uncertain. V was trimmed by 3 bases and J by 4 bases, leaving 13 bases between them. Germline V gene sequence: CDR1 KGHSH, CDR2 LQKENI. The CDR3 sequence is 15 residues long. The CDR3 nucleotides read TGTGCCAGCTCACCCGAGAGCACCTCGAATCAGCCCCAGCATTTT. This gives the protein CASSPESTSNQPQHF.

CDR3: CASSYNQGQETQYF. The CDR3 region has the DNA TGTGCCAGCAGCTATAATCAGGGCCAAGAGACCCAGTACTTC. V is TRBV5-6 and J is TRBJ2-5, with D perhaps TRBD1 (5 bases). Germline V gives CDR1 SGHDT, CDR2 YYEEEE. Trimming shortened V by 3 bases and J by 1 base, and 10 bases separated the two germline ends. The CDR3 sequence is 14 residues long.

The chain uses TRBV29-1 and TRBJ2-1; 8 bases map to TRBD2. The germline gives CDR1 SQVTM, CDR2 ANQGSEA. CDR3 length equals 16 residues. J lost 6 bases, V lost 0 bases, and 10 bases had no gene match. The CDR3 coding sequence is TGCAGCGTTGAAGATACATGGCTAGCGGGCCGCAATGAGCAGTTCTTC. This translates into CSVEDTWLAGRNEQFF.

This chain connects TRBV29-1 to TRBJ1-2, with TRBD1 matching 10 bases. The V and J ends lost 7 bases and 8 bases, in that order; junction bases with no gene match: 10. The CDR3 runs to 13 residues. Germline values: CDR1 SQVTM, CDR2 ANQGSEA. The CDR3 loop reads CSGRDRGSGGYTF. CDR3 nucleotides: TGCAGCGGCCGGGACAGGGGATCGGGAGGCTACACCTTC.

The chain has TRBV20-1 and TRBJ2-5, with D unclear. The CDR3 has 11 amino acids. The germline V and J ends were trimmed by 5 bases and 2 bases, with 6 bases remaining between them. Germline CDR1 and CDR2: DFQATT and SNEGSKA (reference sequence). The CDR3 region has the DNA TGCAGTGCTCTAGTACAAGAGACCCAGTACTTC. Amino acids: CSALVQETQYF.

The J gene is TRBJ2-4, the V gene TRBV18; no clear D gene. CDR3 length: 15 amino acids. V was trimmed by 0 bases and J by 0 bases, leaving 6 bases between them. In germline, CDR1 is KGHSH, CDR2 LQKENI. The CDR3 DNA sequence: TGTGCCAGCTCACCACCTTCTGTAGCCAAAAACATTCAGTACTTC. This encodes CASSPPSVAKNIQYF.

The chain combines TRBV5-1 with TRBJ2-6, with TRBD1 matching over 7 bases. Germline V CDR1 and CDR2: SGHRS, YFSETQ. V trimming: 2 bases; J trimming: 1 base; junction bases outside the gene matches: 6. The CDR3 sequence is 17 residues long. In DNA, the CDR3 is TGCGCCAGCAGCTTTGGACAGGCCGGTTCTGGGGCCAACGTCCTGACTTTC. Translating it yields CASSFGQAGSGANVLTF.

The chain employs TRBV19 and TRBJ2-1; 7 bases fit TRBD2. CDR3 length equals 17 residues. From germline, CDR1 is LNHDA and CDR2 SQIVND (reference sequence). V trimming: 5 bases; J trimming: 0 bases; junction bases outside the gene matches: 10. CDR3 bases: TGTGCCAGTAGTCCTCCCTGGGCTAGCGGCTCCTACAATGAGCAGTTCTTC. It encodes CASSPPWASGSYNEQFF.

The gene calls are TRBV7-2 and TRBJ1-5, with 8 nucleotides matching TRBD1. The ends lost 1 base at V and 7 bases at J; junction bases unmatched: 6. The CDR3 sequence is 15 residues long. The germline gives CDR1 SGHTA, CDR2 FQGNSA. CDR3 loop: CASSLGQGARQPQHF. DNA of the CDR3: TGTGCCAGCAGCTTAGGTCAGGGGGCTAGGCAGCCCCAGCATTTT. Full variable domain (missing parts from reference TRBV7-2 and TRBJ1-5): GAGVSQSPSNKVTEKGKDVELRCDPISGHTALYWYRQSLGQGLEFLIYFQGNSAPDKSGLPSDRFSAERTGGSVSTLTIQRTQQEDSAVYLCASSLGQGARQPQHFGDGTRLSIL.

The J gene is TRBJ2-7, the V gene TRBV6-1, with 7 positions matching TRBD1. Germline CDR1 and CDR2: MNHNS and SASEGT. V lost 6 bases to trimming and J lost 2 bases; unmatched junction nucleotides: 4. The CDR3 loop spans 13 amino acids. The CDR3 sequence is CASSLTGPYEQYF. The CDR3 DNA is TGTGCCAGCAGCTTGACAGGGCCCTACGAGCAGTACTTC.

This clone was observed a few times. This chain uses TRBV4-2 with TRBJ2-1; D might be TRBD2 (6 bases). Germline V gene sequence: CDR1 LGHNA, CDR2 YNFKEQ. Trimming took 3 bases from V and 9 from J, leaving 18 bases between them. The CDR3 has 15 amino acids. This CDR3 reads CASSQGRDSASEQFF. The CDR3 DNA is TGTGCCAGCAGCCAGGGAAGGGACTCAGCAAGTGAGCAGTTCTTC.

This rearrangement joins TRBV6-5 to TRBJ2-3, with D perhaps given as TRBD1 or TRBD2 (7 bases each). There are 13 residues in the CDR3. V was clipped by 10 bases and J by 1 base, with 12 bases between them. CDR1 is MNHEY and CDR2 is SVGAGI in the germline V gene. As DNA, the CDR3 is TGTGCCACCCAGGGGGGGGGCACAGATACGCAGTATTTT. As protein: CATQGGGTDTQYF.

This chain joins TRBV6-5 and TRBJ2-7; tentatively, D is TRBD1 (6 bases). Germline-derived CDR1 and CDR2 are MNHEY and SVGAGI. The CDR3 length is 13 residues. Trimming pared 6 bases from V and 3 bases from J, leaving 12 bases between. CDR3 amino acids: CASRNGQNYEQYF. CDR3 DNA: TGTGCCAGCAGGAACGGACAGAACTACGAGCAGTACTTC.

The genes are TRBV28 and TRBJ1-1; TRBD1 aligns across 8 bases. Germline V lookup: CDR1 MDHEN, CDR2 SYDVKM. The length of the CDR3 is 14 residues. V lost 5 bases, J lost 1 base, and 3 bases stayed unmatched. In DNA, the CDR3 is TGTGCCAGCAGTCAGGGACAGGAGAACACTGAAGCTTTCTTT. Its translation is CASSQGQENTEAFF. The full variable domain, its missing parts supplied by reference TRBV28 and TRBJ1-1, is DVKVTQSSRYLVKRTGEKVFLECVQDMDHENMFWYRQDPGLGLRLIYFSYDVKMKEKGDIPEGYSVSREKKERFSLILESASTNQTSMYLCASSQGQENTEAFFGQGTRLTVV.